The clone carrying this T cell receptor (beta chain) was found many times. The antigen is unknown. The CDR3 is 15 residues long. Unmatched junction bases numbered 10, after V lost 4 bases and J lost 4 bases. Germline V gives CDR1 SGDLS, CDR2 YYNGEE. This sample was taken from a study of blood T cells in healthy people across ages. Study outcomes and limitations: It was not known whether donors were CMV positive (a possible confounder of expanded clonotype changes).

Sample-barcoded 5' priming and a J-beta primer mix drove a second PCR of 7 to 11 cycles. From the 5' RACE reads, TCRdb called clonotypes with MiXCR, one entry per CDR3 protein. Of approximately 600,000 distinct CDR3 sequences in the sample, approximately 59% were seen once. The sample taken for sequencing was blood. The TCR originated in a man aged 55 to 70 in good health. V is TRBV9 and J is TRBJ1-2, with 7 bases identical to TRBD1. The CDR3 reads CASSPSSRGAYGYTF. In DNA, the CDR3 is TGTGCCAGCAGCCCTTCGTCCAGGGGGGCCTATGGCTACACCTTC.